The clone carrying this TCR beta chain was counted only a few times. This entry is derived from a study of T cell repertoires in cytomegalovirus infection. Looking at the study overall: Through public TCR beta signatures, both CMV infection and matching HLA type were indicated.

From the reads, TCRdb called clonotypes with MiXCR, one entry per CDR3 protein. Here the sample spans about 450,000 distinct CDR3 sequences, around 32% being singletons. The CDR3 covers 14 residues. J lost 7 bases, V lost 6 bases, and 6 bases had no gene match. The source of this sequence is a human donor in good health (CMV status not recorded). Some clones in this sample may be carry-over from other donors' samples. The rearrangement joins TRBV12-3 or TRBV12-4 to TRBJ1-6, with 7 nucleotides matching TRBD1. The material sequenced was PBMCs. The CDR3 bases are TGTGCCAGCAGGCTAACAGGGGAAAATTCACCCCTCCACTTT. Translation gives CASRLTGENSPLHF.